Below are 3 T cell receptor beta chains sequenced from a single sample in a study of immune cell composition in non-small cell lung cancer. Normal lung sampling was at least 3 cm from the tumour, as distant as possible. The table came from immunoSEQ multiplex PCR; TCRdb's copy has only in-frame clones and leaves some out. The data contain over 700 clones, around 72% of them singletons. Input material: non-adjacent lung tissue. Source of these receptors: a human donor with non-small cell lung cancer.

This chain uses TRBV4-1 with TRBJ1-2; no clear D gene. The CDR3 totals 14 residues. V gave up 2 bases and J gave up 4 bases, with 11 bases separating them. Germline CDR1 is MGHRA and CDR2 is YSYEKL. The CDR3 spells CASSQSLYGYGYTF. The CDR3 DNA is TGCGCCAGCAGCCAATCCCTTTACGGCTATGGCTACACCTTC.

The rearrangement uses TRBV30 and TRBJ1-3; D ambiguous. Germline CDR1 reads GTSNPN; CDR2 reads SVGIG (reference sequence). Trimming shortened V by 2 bases and J by 0 bases, and 5 bases separated the two germline ends. The CDR3 has 13 residues. The CDR3 DNA follows: TGTGCCTGGAGTTTGAGCTCTGGAAACACCATATATTTT. It is translated as CAWSLSSGNTIYF.

This clone counts as large. This chain connects TRBV19 to TRBJ2-5, with 10 bases that match TRBD2. The CDR3 is made up of 15 amino acids. After removal of 3 bases from V and 7 bases from J, the junction contained 8 bases not matched to a gene. CDR1 is LNHDA, CDR2 SQIVND, per germline (reference sequence). CDR3 in amino acids: CASSIRASGGGTQYF. The CDR3, as DNA: TGTGCCAGTAGTATCCGAGCTAGCGGGGGAGGGACCCAGTACTTC.